One and the same sample provided the 8 T cell receptor beta chains below, sequenced in a study of CD8+CD57+ T cells in acquired aplastic anemia. Patients included in sequencing had previously demonstrated CD8+CD57+ cell expansion by flow cytometry. The template used for profiling TCR beta VDJ and CDR3 was genomic DNA. Each CDR3 protein gets one entry after TCRdb re-called the reads with MiXCR. The repertoire consists of about 160,000 distinct CDR3 sequences, with about 48% occurring once and the leading ten covering about 30%. What was sequenced was sorted CD4+, CD8+, or CD8+CD57+ T cells (not recorded which) from PBMCs. These TCRs come from a human donor with aplastic anemia.

This clonotype was recorded at least ten times. CDR3 coding DNA: TGTGCCAGCGCCACCATCTACGAGCAGTACTTC. Translating gives CASATIYEQYF. The gene calls are TRBV7-6 and TRBJ2-7; D not certain. There are 11 residues in the CDR3. CDR1 is SGHVS and CDR2 is FNYEAQ in the germline V gene. Trimming took 8 bases from V and 3 from J, leaving 8 bases between them.

V usage is TRBV19 and J usage is TRBJ1-5; no definite D call. The germline CDR1 and CDR2 sequences are LNHDA and SQIVND (reference sequence). This CDR3 has 14 residues. The V and J ends lost 7 bases and 7 bases respectively, with 17 bases between them. CDR3 nucleotides: TGTGCCAGTACCCCTCGCAGGTCGGGGCAGCCCCAGCATTTT. Translated, it gives CASTPRRSGQPQHF.

Concerning this clonotype itself: This likely comes from a read error, as the CDR3 has no conserved phenylalanine or tryptophan at its end. The chain links TRBV12-5 to TRBJ1-1; 9 nucleotides line up with TRBD1. The CDR3 is made up of 15 amino acids. V trimming: 6 bases; J trimming: 1 base; junction bases outside the gene matches: 6. The germline gives CDR1 LGHNT, CDR2 FRNRAP. DNA of the CDR3: TGTGCTAGTGGCCCCTACAGGGGGCAGAACACTGAAGCTTTCTCT. This sequence encodes CASGPYRGQNTEAFS.

V is TRBV20-1 and J is TRBJ1-2; D ambiguous. Germline assignment: CDR1 DFQATT and CDR2 SNEGSKA (reference sequence). This CDR3 is 13 amino acids long. The V end was cut by 1 base, the J end by 6 bases, with 12 bases between. CDR3 sequence: CSARVQAGDGYTF. Here the CDR3 DNA reads TGCAGTGCTAGAGTTCAGGCTGGGGATGGCTACACCTTC.

DNA of the CDR3: TGCGCCAGCAGTGAGAGGGGACAGGGAACCTCTAATTCACCCCTCCACTTT. It yields the protein CASSERGQGTSNSPLHF. The chain couples TRBV10-2 to TRBJ1-6; 9 bases fit TRBD1. Germline assignment: CDR1 WSHSY and CDR2 SAAADI. The V gene end was trimmed by 2 bases and the J gene end by 6 bases; junction bases not matched to a gene: 8. The CDR3 runs to 17 residues.

This clonotype was recorded at least ten times. This chain connects TRBV12-3 or TRBV12-4 to TRBJ2-5; possibly TRBD1 or TRBD2 for D (5 bases each). This CDR3 region has 15 residues. The germline V and J ends were trimmed by 2 bases and 5 bases, with 15 bases remaining between them. CDR3 DNA: TGTGCCAGCAGTTTAACGAGACAGTGGGAGGAGACCCAGTACTTC. Its translation: CASSLTRQWEETQYF.

The chain combines TRBV7-3 with TRBJ1-2, with D unresolved. The length of the CDR3 is 13 residues. Trimming pared 8 bases from V and 2 bases from J, leaving 12 bases between. CDR1 is SGHTA, CDR2 FQGTGA, per germline. In DNA, the CDR3 is TGTGCCAGCGGCAATCAGGACAACTATGGCTACACCTTC. Amino acid sequence: CASGNQDNYGYTF.

The rearrangement links TRBV29-1 to TRBJ1-2; 8 bases agree with TRBD1. This CDR3 is 12 amino acids long. With 7 bases clipped from V and 8 bases from J, the junction kept 9 bases outside the gene matches. Germline values: CDR1 SQVTM, CDR2 ANQGSEA. The DNA of the CDR3 is TGCAGCGCAGGACAGGGAATAGAAGGCTACACCTTC. Encoded protein: CSAGQGIEGYTF.